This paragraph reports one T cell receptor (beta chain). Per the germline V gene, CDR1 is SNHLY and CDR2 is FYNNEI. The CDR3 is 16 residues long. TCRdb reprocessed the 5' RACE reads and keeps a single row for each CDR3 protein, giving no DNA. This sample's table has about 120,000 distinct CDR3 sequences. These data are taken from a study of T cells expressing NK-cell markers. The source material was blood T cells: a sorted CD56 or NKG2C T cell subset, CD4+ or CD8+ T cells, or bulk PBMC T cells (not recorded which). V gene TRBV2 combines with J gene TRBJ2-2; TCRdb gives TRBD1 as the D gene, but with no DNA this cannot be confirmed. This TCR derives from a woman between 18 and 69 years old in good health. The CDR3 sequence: CASSEGTDTNTGELFF.